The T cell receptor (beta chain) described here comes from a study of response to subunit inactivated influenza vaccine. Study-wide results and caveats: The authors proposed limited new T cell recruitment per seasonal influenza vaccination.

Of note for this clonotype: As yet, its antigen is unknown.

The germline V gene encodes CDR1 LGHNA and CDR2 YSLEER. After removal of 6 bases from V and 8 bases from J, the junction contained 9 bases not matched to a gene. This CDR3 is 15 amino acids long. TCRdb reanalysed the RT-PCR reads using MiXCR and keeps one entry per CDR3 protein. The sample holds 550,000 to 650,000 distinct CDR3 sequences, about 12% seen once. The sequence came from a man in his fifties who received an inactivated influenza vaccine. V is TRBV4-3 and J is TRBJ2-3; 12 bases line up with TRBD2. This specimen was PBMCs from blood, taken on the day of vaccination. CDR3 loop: CASSPTSGRRATQYF. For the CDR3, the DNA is TGCGCCAGCAGTCCGACTAGCGGGAGAAGAGCTACGCAGTATTTT.